This is a list of T cell receptor beta chains from one sample in a study of shared clonotypes between healthy human individuals. The assay was immunoSEQ multiplex PCR, and TCRdb's table has in-frame clones only and misses some. There are about 960,000 clones in the sample; approximately 80% occur only once, and about 1.5% lies in the top ten. Sequenced material: memory CD4+ T cells sorted from blood. The receptors were sampled from a man aged 18 to 29 in good health. CDR3s include the opening cysteine and the closing phenylalanine or tryptophan. Fields, in order: D gene, V gene, clone size, J gene, CDR3 protein, CDR3 DNA. A D gene is named only where the DNA matches it firmly. Only some rows state a clone size, as once, few, many or a class for expanded clones.

D: -; V: TRBV5-6; size: once; J: TRBJ1-1; CDR3: CASSIWPRGNTEAFF; DNA: TGTGCCAGCAGCATCTGGCCCAGGGGTAACACTGAAGCTTTCTTT
D: -; V: TRBV2; size: -; J: TRBJ1-2; CDR3: CASSLQGSGGYTF; DNA: TGTGCCAGCAGTTTACAGGGTTCTGGGGGCTACACCTTC
D: TRBD1; V: TRBV6-1; size: once; J: TRBJ2-1; CDR3: CASSGQGDEQFF; DNA: TGTGCCAGCAGTGGACAGGGGGATGAGCAGTTCTTC
D: -; V: TRBV5-6; size: few; J: TRBJ2-2; CDR3: CASSLVQGTGELFF; DNA: TGTGCCAGCAGCTTGGTACAAGGCACCGGGGAGCTGTTTTTT
D: -; V: TRBV2; size: few; J: TRBJ1-1; CDR3: CASSENPSMNTEAFF; DNA: TGTGCCAGCAGTGAAAACCCCTCTATGAACACTGAAGCTTTCTTT
D: TRBD1; V: TRBV5-1; size: -; J: TRBJ2-2; CDR3: CASTKLGQGDAGELFF; DNA: TGCGCCAGCACCAAATTAGGACAGGGGGACGCCGGGGAGCTGTTTTTT
D: TRBD2; V: TRBV7-9; size: -; J: TRBJ2-5; CDR3: CASSASGRVETQYF; DNA: TGTGCCAGCAGCGCTAGCGGGAGGGTGGAGACCCAGTACTTC
D: TRBD2; V: TRBV14; size: -; J: TRBJ2-2; CDR3: CASSLRLAGVSGELFF; DNA: TGTGCCAGCAGCCTAAGACTAGCGGGAGTGTCCGGGGAGCTGTTTTTT
D: -; V: TRBV7-8; size: -; J: TRBJ1-1; CDR3: CASRTLDLKRGTEAFF; DNA: TGTGCCAGCAGGACACTAGACTTGAAAAGGGGCACTGAAGCTTTCTTT
D: TRBD1; V: TRBV25-1; size: -; J: TRBJ2-7; CDR3: CASSGTGLRSYEQYF; DNA: TGTGCCAGCAGTGGGACAGGATTAAGGTCCTACGAGCAGTACTTC
D: -; V: TRBV14; size: few; J: TRBJ2-7; CDR3: CASSHAQRAGRIGEQYF; DNA: TGTGCCAGCAGCCACGCCCAGAGGGCAGGGAGGATCGGCGAGCAGTACTTC
D: -; V: TRBV9; size: once; J: TRBJ2-7; CDR3: CASSLGLDSSYEQYF; DNA: TGTGCCAGCAGCCTTGGATTGGACAGTTCCTACGAGCAGTACTTC
D: TRBD1; V: TRBV28; size: many; J: TRBJ2-7; CDR3: CASTWGDRTYEQYF; DNA: TGTGCCAGCACCTGGGGGGACAGGACCTACGAGCAGTACTTC
D: -; V: TRBV19; size: -; J: TRBJ1-6; CDR3: CASSSRGTSRNSPLHF; DNA: TGTGCCAGTAGTTCCAGAGGGACATCGCGGAATTCACCCCTCCACTTT
D: -; V: TRBV2; size: few; J: TRBJ2-7; CDR3: CASSVQRFVTHEQYF; DNA: TGTGCCAGCAGTGTTCAAAGGTTCGTTACCCACGAGCAGTACTTC
D: -; V: TRBV6-5; size: -; J: TRBJ2-5; CDR3: CASSYSGGSETQYF; DNA: TGTGCCAGCAGTTACTCTGGAGGGAGTGAGACCCAGTACTTC
D: TRBD1; V: TRBV2; size: -; J: TRBJ1-1; CDR3: CASIWTGNTEAFF; DNA: TGTGCCAGCATATGGACAGGGAACACTGAAGCTTTCTTT
D: -; V: TRBV6-5; size: -; J: TRBJ2-3; CDR3: CASSMGGTSTDTQYF; DNA: TGTGCCAGCAGTATGGGTGGTACTAGCACAGATACGCAGTATTTT
D: -; V: TRBV7-2; size: -; J: TRBJ2-7; CDR3: CASSLTLYEQYF; DNA: TGTGCCAGCAGCTTAACCCTCTACGAGCAGTACTTC
D: -; V: TRBV7-9; size: -; J: TRBJ2-1; CDR3: CASSQDNEQFF; DNA: TGTGCCAGCAGCCAAGACAATGAGCAGTTCTTC
D: -; V: TRBV11-2; size: -; J: TRBJ2-7; CDR3: CASSEAYEQYF; DNA: TGTGCCAGCAGTGAAGCCTACGAGCAGTACTTC
D: -; V: TRBV10-3; size: -; J: TRBJ2-7; CDR3: CAISESRRYEQYF; DNA: TGTGCCATCAGTGAGTCTAGACGGTACGAGCAGTACTTC
D: -; V: TRBV18; size: -; J: TRBJ1-1; CDR3: CASSPPGQTKNEAFF; DNA: TGTGCCAGCTCACCACCTGGCCAGACTAAAAATGAAGCTTTCTTT
D: -; V: TRBV5-1; size: -; J: TRBJ2-7; CDR3: CASSLDGTKGHLSYEQYF; DNA: TGCGCCAGCAGCTTGGATGGCACGAAAGGACACCTCTCCTACGAGCAGTATTTC
D: TRBD2; V: TRBV7-2; size: few; J: TRBJ2-3; CDR3: CASSSHLSAGGGDTQYF; DNA: TGTGCCAGCAGCTCCCATTTGTCCGCGGGAGGCGGAGATACGCAGTATTTT
D: TRBD1; V: TRBV7-9; size: -; J: TRBJ2-1; CDR3: CASSLEAGGRYEQFF; DNA: TGTGCCAGCAGCTTAGAGGCAGGGGGCCGATATGAGCAGTTCTTC
D: -; V: TRBV7-2; size: -; J: TRBJ2-7; CDR3: CASSLRESYEQYF; DNA: TGTGCCAGCAGCCTGAGAGAGTCCTACGAGCAGTACTTC
D: -; V: TRBV5-1; size: -; J: TRBJ2-7; CDR3: CASSLAGGGGQYF; DNA: TGCGCCAGCAGCTTGGCCGGAGGCGGAGGACAGTACTTC
D: TRBD2; V: TRBV5-4; size: -; J: TRBJ2-3; CDR3: CASSLGVAGGGQDTQYF; DNA: TGTGCCAGCAGCTTAGGCGTAGCCGGGGGGGGGCAAGATACGCAGTATTTT
D: -; V: TRBV7-2; size: -; J: TRBJ1-1; CDR3: CASSSAWRITNTEAFF; DNA: TGTGCCAGCAGCTCAGCTTGGCGGATAACTAACACTGAAGCTTTCTTT
D: -; V: TRBV29-1; size: few; J: TRBJ2-1; CDR3: CSVEMGNEQFF; DNA: TGCAGCGTGGAAATGGGCAATGAGCAGTTCTTC
D: TRBD2; V: TRBV5-1; size: few; J: TRBJ2-7; CDR3: CASSLAGGRGFNEQYF; DNA: TGCGCCAGCAGCTTGGCCGGCGGGAGGGGTTTCAACGAGCAGTACTTC
D: TRBD2; V: TRBV4-1; size: few; J: TRBJ2-1; CDR3: CASSRRTSQGNEQFF; DNA: TGCGCCAGCAGCCGACGGACTAGTCAGGGTAATGAGCAGTTCTTC
D: TRBD2; V: TRBV29-1; size: -; J: TRBJ2-3; CDR3: CSVVLGTSDAYTQYF; DNA: TGCAGCGTTGTCCTCGGGACTAGCGATGCCTATACGCAGTATTTT
D: TRBD1; V: TRBV2; size: -; J: TRBJ1-1; CDR3: CASSDRDTEAFF; DNA: TGTGCCAGCAGCGACAGGGACACTGAAGCTTTCTTT
D: -; V: TRBV5-1; size: few; J: TRBJ2-2; CDR3: CASRPLQLTGELFF; DNA: TGCGCCAGCAGGCCACTCCAACTAACCGGGGAGCTGTTTTTT
D: -; V: TRBV29-1; size: -; J: TRBJ1-2; CDR3: CSVVEVDYGYTF; DNA: TGCAGCGTTGTGGAGGTCGACTATGGCTACACCTTC
D: -; V: TRBV4-1; size: -; J: TRBJ1-6; CDR3: CASSQDQYNSPLHF; DNA: TGCGCCAGCAGCCAGGATCAGTATAATTCACCCCTCCACTTT
D: TRBD1; V: TRBV5-1; size: -; J: TRBJ2-3; CDR3: CASSTDRAADTQYF; DNA: TGCGCCAGCAGCACCGACAGGGCCGCAGATACGCAGTATTTT
D: TRBD1; V: TRBV28; size: -; J: TRBJ1-2; CDR3: CASISDRDYGYTF; DNA: TGTGCCAGCATTTCGGACAGGGACTATGGCTACACCTTC
D: -; V: TRBV9; size: -; J: TRBJ2-2; CDR3: CASSVTVYGELFF; DNA: TGTGCCAGCAGCGTAACCGTTTACGGGGAGCTGTTTTTT
D: TRBD1; V: TRBV28; size: few; J: TRBJ1-5; CDR3: CASNGQGNQPQHF; DNA: TGTGCCAGCAACGGACAGGGCAATCAGCCCCAGCATTTT
D: -; V: TRBV11-3; size: -; J: TRBJ2-3; CDR3: CASSLGSTDTQYF; DNA: TGTGCCAGCAGCTTAGGGTCGACAGATACGCAGTATTTT
D: -; V: TRBV5-8; size: -; J: TRBJ1-1; CDR3: CASTPWTGTEAFF; DNA: TGTGCCAGCACCCCATGGACGGGCACTGAAGCTTTCTTT
D: -; V: TRBV6-1; size: many; J: TRBJ1-2; CDR3: CASSESMGTTDGYTF; DNA: TGTGCCAGCAGTGAATCCATGGGGACCACGGATGGCTACACCTTC
D: TRBD1; V: TRBV28; size: -; J: TRBJ2-7; CDR3: CASSPPGTGIHEQYF; DNA: TGTGCCAGCAGTCCCCCCGGGACAGGGATACACGAGCAGTACTTC
D: -; V: TRBV30; size: -; J: TRBJ2-1; CDR3: CAWSVGPSYNEQFF; DNA: TGTGCCTGGAGTGTAGGGCCATCCTACAATGAGCAGTTCTTC
D: -; V: TRBV19; size: -; J: TRBJ2-1; CDR3: CASSIQAGGEQFF; DNA: TGTGCCAGTAGTATACAGGCCGGGGGCGAGCAGTTCTTC
D: -; V: TRBV10-3; size: few; J: TRBJ2-7; CDR3: CAISVLAEEQYF; DNA: TGTGCCATCAGTGTGTTAGCGGAAGAGCAGTACTTC
D: TRBD2; V: TRBV6-5; size: -; J: TRBJ2-5; CDR3: CASSYTDTGGTQYF; DNA: TGTGCCAGCAGTTACACGGATACGGGAGGGACCCAGTACTTC
D: -; V: TRBV7-2; size: -; J: TRBJ2-2; CDR3: CASSSTGELFF; DNA: TGTGCCAGCAGCTCGACCGGGGAGCTGTTTTTT